One sample yielded the 5 T cell receptor beta chains listed below, sequenced in a study of cytomegalovirus exposure and HLA in healthy donors. PCR was performed using 60 Vbeta and 13 Jbeta primers. Measured with immunoSEQ multiplex PCR; TCRdb has only the in-frame clones, and not every one. The sample contains 180,000 or so clones, around 80% of which appear only once. Sequences were obtained from PBMCs. Receptor source: a girl aged 10-17 years in good health and CMV-seropositive.

V gene TRBV15 combines with J gene TRBJ2-1; D possibly corresponds to TRBD2 (5 bases). CDR3 length equals 15 residues. Trimming removed 1 base at V and 9 bases at J, with 16 bases between. Per germline, CDR1 LNHNV and CDR2 YYDKDF (reference sequence). For the CDR3, the DNA is TGTGCCACCAGCAGAGTCCGTGCGGACTTAGGTGAGCAGTTCTTC. It specifies CATSRVRADLGEQFF.

This chain uses TRBV10-1 with TRBJ2-7, with no clear D. The CDR3 totals 13 residues. V dropped 6 bases and J dropped 3 bases, with 12 bases sitting between them. Germline V lookup: CDR1 WNHNN, CDR2 SYGVQD (reference sequence). CDR3 coding DNA: TGCGCCAGCAGCCCGAGAACTGACTACGAGCAGTACTTC. Its translation: CASSPRTDYEQYF.

CDR3 DNA: TGTGCCAGCAGCTTACGGGGGACCCAGTACTTC. Residues: CASSLRGTQYF. This chain links TRBV11-2 with TRBJ2-5; D perhaps matches TRBD2 (5 bases). V was pared by 2 bases and J by 7 bases, with 5 bases between. Germline V CDR1 and CDR2: SGHAT, FQNNGV. This CDR3 is built from 11 residues.

The J gene is TRBJ1-2, the V gene TRBV25-1; 8 positions match TRBD1. CDR1 MGHDK and CDR2 SYGVNS come from the germline V gene. This CDR3 has 13 residues. V trimming: 6 bases; J trimming: 7 bases; junction bases outside the gene matches: 7. CDR3 sequence (DNA): TGTGCCAGCAGGAAAGGACAGGGTGGTGGCTACACCTTC. The encoded protein is CASRKGQGGGYTF.

The rearrangement uses TRBV4-1 and TRBJ2-5, with 7 bases matching TRBD2. Germline V CDR1 and CDR2: MGHRA, YSYEKL. The V gene end was trimmed by 0 bases and the J gene end by 4 bases; junction bases not matched to a gene: 14. The CDR3 sequence is 18 residues long. The CDR3 DNA is TGCGCCAGCAGCCAAGATTGGGGGAGGGCCCTACGGGGAGAGACCCAGTACTTC. Translated: CASSQDWGRALRGETQYF.